The 28 T cell receptor beta chains below all came from one sample that was sequenced in a study of response to subunit inactivated influenza vaccine. TCRdb passed the RT-PCR reads through MiXCR, listing each CDR3 protein once. In the table there are 650,000 to 800,000 distinct CDR3 sequences, 18% of which are singletons. This specimen was PBMCs from blood, taken 5 to 6 days after vaccination. The receptor set was obtained from a man aged 50-59 years who received an inactivated influenza vaccine.

As DNA, the CDR3 is TGTGCCAGCAGGAGGGAGTTAGTTGGAGATACGCAGTATTTT. Translating gives CASRRELVGDTQYF. The genes are TRBV2 and TRBJ2-3; tentative D call: TRBD2 (5 bases). The CDR3 consists of 14 residues. V lost 6 bases and J lost 5, with 15 bases in between. CDR1 SNHLY and CDR2 FYNNEI come from the germline V gene.

The J gene is TRBJ2-1, the V gene TRBV28, with 11 bases lining up with TRBD2. The CDR3 covers 15 residues. The germline V gene encodes CDR1 MDHEN and CDR2 SYDVKM. V lost 7 bases, J lost 4 bases, and 6 bases stayed unmatched. The CDR3 coding sequence is TGTGCCAGCAAAGGACTAGCGGGTCATTACAATGAGCAGTTCTTC. Its translation: CASKGLAGHYNEQFF.

The rearrangement uses TRBV7-2 and TRBJ2-1; D is unclear. Germline V gene sequence: CDR1 SGHTA, CDR2 FQGNSA. The V gene lost 2 bases and the J gene lost 8 bases, with 10 bases spanning the gap. The CDR3 totals 13 residues. CDR3 residues: CASSLSVRDEQFF. CDR3 nucleotide sequence: TGTGCCAGCAGCTTATCGGTTCGGGATGAGCAGTTCTTC.

This clonotype was seen ten or more times. This chain joins TRBV20-1 and TRBJ2-2, with D possibly matching TRBD2 (6 bases). Germline assignment: CDR1 DFQATT and CDR2 SNEGSKA (reference sequence). The CDR3 runs to 12 residues. Trimming cost V 6 bases and J 7 bases, with 12 bases left between them. CDR3 sequence: CSARGGDGELFF. In DNA form, the CDR3 reads TGCAGTGCCCGCGGAGGGGACGGGGAGCTGTTTTTT.

This clonotype was counted a single time. V and J are TRBV28 and TRBJ2-6; 7 bases align to TRBD2. Looked up from germline, CDR1 is MDHEN and CDR2 is SYDVKM. Germline trimming cut 3 bases from V and 5 bases from J; bases unmatched to any gene: 7. The CDR3 extends over 16 amino acids. CDR3 in DNA: TGTGCCAGCAGTTTGGGGGGGAACGCTCGGGCCAACGTCCTGACTTTC. Protein product: CASSLGGNARANVLTF. Combining the CDR3 with reference TRBV28 and TRBJ2-6 gives the whole variable domain DVKVTQSSRYLVKRTGEKVFLECVQDMDHENMFWYRQDPGLGLRLIYFSYDVKMKEKGDIPEGYSVSREKKERFSLILESASTNQTSMYLCASSLGGNARANVLTFGAGSRLTVL.

V gene TRBV6-2 or TRBV6-3 combines with J gene TRBJ2-5; 12 positions agree with TRBD2. Looked up from germline, CDR1 is MNHEY and CDR2 is SVGEGT. V lost 5 bases and J lost 6; bases outside the gene matches: 10. The CDR3 extends over 16 amino acids. The chain's CDR3 is CASSDPTSGSRKTQYF. The CDR3, as DNA: TGTGCCAGCAGTGACCCGACTAGCGGGAGTCGCAAGACCCAGTACTTC.

This clonotype was picked up many times. The junction and the germline gene differ at one end; a read error may be behind it. V gene TRBV12-3 or TRBV12-4 combines with J gene TRBJ1-6; D gene ambiguous. The CDR3 spans 14 residues. Here the CDR3 reads CASSLGGGNSPLHF. CDR3 DNA: TGTGCCAGCAGCTTAGGAGGTGGGAATTCACCCCTCCACTTT.

The V call is TRBV5-1, the J call TRBJ1-1, with TRBD1 matching 9 bases. CDR1 SGHRS and CDR2 YFSETQ come from the germline V gene. Trimming removed 4 bases from V and 0 bases from J; junction bases left unmatched: 4. The CDR3 has 15 amino acids. In DNA form, the CDR3 reads TGCGCCAGCAGCAGGGGACAGGGAATGAACACTGAAGCTTTCTTT. Translating gives CASSRGQGMNTEAFF.

The V call is TRBV15, the J call TRBJ2-1; D is tentatively TRBD1 or TRBD2 (5 bases each). The germline gives CDR1 LNHNV, CDR2 YYDKDF (reference sequence). The CDR3 has 12 amino acids. V lost 0 bases to trimming and J lost 15 bases, with 12 bases between them. The CDR3 protein is CATSRDAGTPFF. The CDR3 DNA sequence: TGTGCCACCAGCAGAGATGCCGGGACCCCGTTCTTC.

In this sample, this clonotype turned up a few times. The rearrangement links TRBV12-3 or TRBV12-4 to TRBJ2-1; D is unresolved. This CDR3 region has 13 residues. The V end lost 0 bases, the J end lost 8 bases, and 8 bases lay between the germline ends. Here the CDR3 reads CASSLATGYEQFF. In nucleotides, the CDR3 is TGTGCCAGCAGTTTAGCTACCGGCTATGAGCAGTTCTTC.

This clonotype was counted at least ten times. The CDR3 loop reads CASSLDRVLEQYF. The CDR3 nucleotides are TGTGCCAGCAGTTTAGACAGGGTCCTCGAGCAGTACTTC. V usage is TRBV28 and J usage is TRBJ2-7, with 7 nucleotides matching TRBD1. Germline V gene lookup returns CDR1 MDHEN and CDR2 SYDVKM. Trimming removed 2 bases from V and 6 bases from J; junction bases left unmatched: 4. CDR3 size: 13 residues.

This clonotype was seen a handful of times. The chain couples TRBV7-2 to TRBJ1-2, with 7 bases lining up with TRBD1. V lost 5 bases to trimming and J lost 0 bases; unmatched junction nucleotides: 12. The CDR3 covers 17 residues. Germline CDR1 and CDR2: SGHTA and FQGNSA. The CDR3 nucleotides are TGTGCCAGCAGCCCGAGACAGGGTACCAATCCTAACTATGGCTACACCTTC. This sequence encodes CASSPRQGTNPNYGYTF. The full variable domain, in which reference TRBV7-2 and TRBJ1-2 provide the parts outside the CDR3, is GAGVSQSPSNKVTEKGKDVELRCDPISGHTALYWYRQSLGQGLEFLIYFQGNSAPDKSGLPSDRFSAERTGGSVSTLTIQRTQQEDSAVYLCASSPRQGTNPNYGYTFGSGTRLTVV.

The genes are TRBV18 and TRBJ2-2; 8 nucleotides line up with TRBD1. With V trimmed by 3 bases and J by 2 bases, 11 bases remained unmatched. Germline CDR1 and CDR2: KGHSH and LQKENI. The CDR3 totals 18 residues. The CDR3 DNA is TGTGCCAGCTCACCGGACAGGGTCGGTGTTGCTAACACCGGGGAGCTGTTTTTT. This codes for CASSPDRVGVANTGELFF.

In this sample, this clonotype turned up a few times. This CDR3 reads CATSRAQGLVEQYF. In DNA, the CDR3 is TGTGCCACCAGCAGAGCACAGGGATTGGTCGAGCAGTACTTC. The V and J genes are TRBV15 and TRBJ2-7; weak D call: TRBD1 (6 bases). In germline, CDR1 is LNHNV, CDR2 YYDKDF (reference sequence). The CDR3 has 14 amino acids. The V gene lost 1 base and the J gene lost 6 bases, with 13 bases spanning the gap.

This clonotype turned up a few times. This sequence joins TRBV4-3 and TRBJ2-1; 12 positions agree with TRBD2. The germline V gene has CDR1 LGHNA and CDR2 YSLEER. Trimming took 0 bases from V and 9 from J; bases not matched to a gene: 9. The CDR3 has 17 amino acids. The CDR3 nucleotides read TGCGCCAGCAGCCAAGAAATTCGACTAGCGGGAGTTTTTGAGCAGTTCTTC. Its translation is CASSQEIRLAGVFEQFF.

V usage is TRBV20-1 and J usage is TRBJ2-7; 8 positions agree with TRBD2. The CDR3 loop spans 14 amino acids. The V gene end was trimmed by 3 bases and the J gene end by 2 bases; junction bases not matched to a gene: 6. CDR1 DFQATT and CDR2 SNEGSKA come from the germline V gene (reference sequence). The CDR3 sequence: CSARRREETYEQYF. In DNA, the CDR3 is TGCAGTGCTAGGAGGCGGGAGGAAACCTACGAGCAGTACTTC.

This clonotype showed up just a few times. This rearrangement joins TRBV7-9 to TRBJ2-2; no clear D gene. CDR1 and CDR2 (germline): SEHNR, FQNEAQ (reference sequence). CDR3 length: 13 amino acids. Trimming removed 5 bases from V and 5 bases from J, with 9 bases in between. CDR3 bases: TGTGCCAGCAGCGTTAGAGTAACCGGGGAGCTGTTTTTT. It yields the protein CASSVRVTGELFF.

Here the CDR3 DNA reads TGTGCCAGCAGCCGGCCCAGGGGGAACACAGATACGCAGTATTTT. Protein: CASSRPRGNTDTQYF. This chain uses TRBV5-8 with TRBJ2-3; 7 bases align to TRBD1. The V gene end was trimmed by 4 bases and the J gene end by 2 bases; junction bases not matched to a gene: 7. Looked up from germline, CDR1 is SGHTS and CDR2 is YDEGEE. CDR3 length: 15 amino acids.

This rearrangement joins TRBV30 to TRBJ2-2; D could derive from TRBD1 or TRBD2 (5 bases each). The V end was cut by 0 bases, the J end by 6 bases, with 14 bases between. Germline CDR1 is GTSNPN and CDR2 is SVGIG (reference sequence). The CDR3 totals 15 residues. CDR3 DNA: TGTGCCTGGAGTGTAAAGAGGGGATGGGCCGGGGAGCTGTTTTTT. This translates into CAWSVKRGWAGELFF.

This clonotype was observed a handful of times. The J gene is TRBJ1-2, the V gene TRBV7-2; D might be TRBD1 (6 bases). V was clipped by 6 bases and J by 3 bases, with 17 bases between them. This CDR3 region has 15 residues. Germline-derived CDR1 and CDR2 are SGHTA and FQGNSA. The CDR3 sequence is CASSRSQGADYGYTF. For the CDR3, the DNA is TGTGCCAGCAGTCGCTCACAGGGTGCTGACTATGGCTACACCTTC.

V gene TRBV29-1 combines with J gene TRBJ2-5, with D perhaps TRBD2 (5 bases). The V end lost 4 bases, the J end lost 7 bases, and 13 bases lay between the germline ends. Germline V gene sequence: CDR1 SQVTM, CDR2 ANQGSEA. The CDR3 extends over 12 amino acids. The CDR3 here is CSVAVEEATQYF. In DNA form, the CDR3 reads TGCAGCGTTGCGGTCGAGGAGGCGACCCAGTACTTC.

This clonotype was detected only once. This sequence joins TRBV18 and TRBJ2-5, with unresolved D. Trimming stripped 0 bases from V and 4 bases from J, with 6 bases between. Germline V lookup: CDR1 KGHSH, CDR2 LQKENI. The CDR3 totals 13 residues. CDR3 DNA sequence: TGTGCCAGCTCACCACCAGTGACAGAGACCCAGTACTTC. This sequence encodes CASSPPVTETQYF.

The table lists this clonotype with a few counts. The rearrangement links TRBV29-1 to TRBJ1-2, with 8 bases that match TRBD1. Germline values: CDR1 SQVTM, CDR2 ANQGSEA. V was pared by 3 bases and J by 4 bases, with 10 bases of the junction left unmatched. The length of the CDR3 is 15 residues. CDR3 coding DNA: TGCAGCGTTGATTTGGCACAGGGGGAAACCTATGGCTACACCTTC. Translating gives CSVDLAQGETYGYTF.

This clonotype was recorded a few times. The chain employs TRBV20-1 and TRBJ1-5, with no clear D. The V gene's germline CDR1 is DFQATT and CDR2 SNEGSKA (reference sequence). The CDR3 totals 11 residues. Trimming shortened V by 4 bases and J by 8 bases, and 9 bases separated the two germline ends. The CDR3 sequence: CSATLLEPQHF. The CDR3, as DNA: TGCAGTGCTACCCTTTTGGAGCCCCAGCATTTT.

The chain couples TRBV20-1 to TRBJ1-2; D not resolved. Germline-derived CDR1 and CDR2 are DFQATT and SNEGSKA (reference sequence). V was trimmed by 5 bases and J by 4 bases, leaving 14 bases between them. This CDR3 region has 13 residues. This CDR3 reads CSAPERTTYGYTF. For the CDR3, the DNA is TGCAGTGCTCCCGAGCGGACCACCTATGGCTACACCTTC.

The gene calls are TRBV20-1 and TRBJ2-3; 13 bases are a match to TRBD2. Germline CDR1 reads DFQATT; CDR2 reads SNEGSKA (reference sequence). CDR3 length equals 19 residues. V lost 0 bases and J lost 2; bases outside the gene matches: 11. In DNA form, the CDR3 reads TGCAGTGCTAGAGATCCGACTAGCGGGGGGACTTTTCACACAGATACGCAGTATTTT. Its translation: CSARDPTSGGTFHTDTQYF.

This chain joins TRBV29-1 and TRBJ2-4; weak D call: TRBD1 (5 bases). This CDR3 is built from 14 residues. The germline V gene encodes CDR1 SQVTM and CDR2 ANQGSEA. The CDR3 coding sequence is TGCAGAAGGGGCCTGACTGGAGCCAAAAACATTCAGTACTTC. Translation gives CRRGLTGAKNIQYF.

The table lists this clonotype with many counts. The genes are TRBV9 and TRBJ2-7; D might be TRBD2 (6 bases). Germline CDR1 and CDR2: SGDLS and YYNGEE. V was trimmed by 0 bases and J by 1 base, leaving 8 bases between them. The CDR3 has 14 residues. The DNA of the CDR3 is TGTGCCAGCAGCGTAGATGGGGGGTCCTACGAGCAGTACTTC. This gives the protein CASSVDGGSYEQYF. The variable domain in full, completed from reference TRBV9 and TRBJ2-7, reads DSGVTQTPKHLITATGQRVTLRCSPRSGDLSVYWYQQSLDQGLQFLIQYYNGEERAKGNILERFSAQQFPDLHSELNLSSLELGDSALYFCASSVDGGSYEQYFGPGTRLTVT.